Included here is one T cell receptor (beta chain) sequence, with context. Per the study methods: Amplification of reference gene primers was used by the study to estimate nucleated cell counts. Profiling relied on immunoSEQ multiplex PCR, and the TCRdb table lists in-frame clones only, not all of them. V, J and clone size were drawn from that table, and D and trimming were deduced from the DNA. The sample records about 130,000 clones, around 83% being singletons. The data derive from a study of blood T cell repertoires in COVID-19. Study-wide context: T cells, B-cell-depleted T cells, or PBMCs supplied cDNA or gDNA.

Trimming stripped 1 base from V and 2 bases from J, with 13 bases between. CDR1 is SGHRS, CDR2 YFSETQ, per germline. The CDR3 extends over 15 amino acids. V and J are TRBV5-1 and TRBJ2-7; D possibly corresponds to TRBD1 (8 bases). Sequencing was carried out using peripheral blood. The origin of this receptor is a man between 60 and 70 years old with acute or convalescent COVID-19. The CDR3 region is CASSLWTGTTYEQYF. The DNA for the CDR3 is TGCGCCAGCAGCTTGTGGACAGGGACTACCTACGAGCAGTACTTC. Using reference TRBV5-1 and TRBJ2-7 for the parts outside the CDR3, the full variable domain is KAGVTQTPRYLIKTRGQQVTLSCSPISGHRSVSWYQQTPGQGLQFLFEYFSETQRNKGNFPGRFSGRQFSNSRSEMNVSTLELGDSALYLCASSLWTGTTYEQYFGPGTRLTVT.